The 27 T cell receptor beta chains reported below all come from one sample, sequenced in a study of T-cell reconstitution after alpha-beta-depleted transplantation in children. Preparation of the TCRbeta library was carried out with unique molecular identifiers. TCRdb called the PCR reads again in MiXCR, with one record for every CDR3 protein. The sample consists of over 550,000 distinct CDR3 sequences, under 12% of them appearing once. The sample consisted of PBMCs from the stem cell graft donor, taken from the stem cell graft. Receptors were obtained from a human donor who donated a stem cell graft to a child with acute myeloid leukemia.

The V and J genes are TRBV6-6 and TRBJ2-1; 10 bases match TRBD2. J lost 0 bases, V lost 6 bases, and 11 bases had no gene match. Germline loops: CDR1 MNHNY, CDR2 SVGAGI (reference sequence). The CDR3 consists of 18 residues. The CDR3 DNA sequence: TGTGCCAGCAGGGAGCGGGCCACTAGCGGGAACTCCTACAATGAGCAGTTCTTC. Translation: CASRERATSGNSYNEQFF.

In this sample, this clonotype turned up many times. V and J are TRBV12-3 or TRBV12-4 and TRBJ2-6; D remains unclear. This CDR3 has 14 residues. The germline V and J ends were trimmed by 6 bases and 0 bases, with 6 bases remaining between them. The DNA for the CDR3 is TGTGCCAGCAGCCCGAACTCTGGGGCCAACGTCCTGACTTTC. The encoded protein is CASSPNSGANVLTF.

The rearrangement links TRBV20-1 to TRBJ2-3; D may be TRBD1 or TRBD2 (6 bases each). Germline assignment: CDR1 DFQATT and CDR2 SNEGSKA (reference sequence). Trimming took off 5 bases at V and 0 bases at J, with 12 bases between the two ends. The CDR3 has 14 residues. CDR3 nucleotides: TGCAGTGCTCGGAGGGGGGAAAGCACAGATACGCAGTATTTT. Residues: CSARRGESTDTQYF.

This clonotype was counted only a few times. The chain carries TRBV20-1 and TRBJ1-6; 8 bases are shared with TRBD1. The trim removed 2 bases at V and 8 bases at J, leaving 11 bases unmatched. Per germline, CDR1 DFQATT and CDR2 SNEGSKA (reference sequence). The CDR3 is made up of 16 amino acids. CDR3 in DNA: TGCAGTGCTAGACCAACGTACAGGGGGTCTGATTCACCCCTCCACTTT. This codes for CSARPTYRGSDSPLHF.

A few counts support this clonotype. This chain joins TRBV18 and TRBJ2-3; D is perhaps TRBD2 (5 bases). The CDR3 extends over 17 amino acids. V was shortened by 0 bases and J by 6 bases, with 19 bases between the two germline ends. Germline-derived CDR1 and CDR2 are KGHSH and LQKENI. In DNA form, the CDR3 reads TGTGCCAGCTCACCACCGTTCGGTTCTTCACTAGGGGATACGCAGTATTTT. Encoded protein: CASSPPFGSSLGDTQYF.

The V call is TRBV30, the J call TRBJ2-3; TRBD1 matches 8 bases. The CDR3 is 15 amino acids. Germline values: CDR1 GTSNPN, CDR2 SVGIG (reference sequence). Trimming cost V 4 bases and J 2 bases; bases outside gene matches: 8. The CDR3, as DNA: TGTGCCTGGACCCCGGGACAGGCCCTCACAGATACGCAGTATTTT. The encoded protein is CAWTPGQALTDTQYF.

Only a few counts were recorded for this clonotype. The V gene is TRBV6-1, the J gene TRBJ1-5, with 7 bases lining up with TRBD1. The CDR3 has 13 residues. After removal of 10 bases from V and 3 bases from J, the junction contained 6 bases not matched to a gene. Germline CDR1 reads MNHNS; CDR2 reads SASEGT. The CDR3 spells CATSDRVNQPQHF. Here the CDR3 DNA reads TGTGCCACCTCTGACAGGGTCAATCAGCCCCAGCATTTT.

This chain links TRBV20-1 with TRBJ1-2, with TRBD1 as a possible D gene (6 bases). Germline CDR1 is DFQATT and CDR2 is SNEGSKA (reference sequence). This CDR3 is 14 amino acids long. V was pared by 3 bases and J by 5 bases, with 16 bases between. CDR3 coding DNA: TGCAGTGCTAGTGCGGGGGGCGCGGGATATGGCTACACCTTC. Translated, it gives CSASAGGAGYGYTF.

The sample holds a few counts of this clonotype. V gene TRBV5-1 combines with J gene TRBJ2-5; 11 bases map to TRBD2. The CDR3 consists of 16 residues. Trimming cost V 4 bases and J 4 bases; bases outside gene matches: 9. The germline CDR1 and CDR2 sequences are SGHRS and YFSETQ. The CDR3 here is CASSPLLAGVRETQYF. The CDR3 DNA is TGCGCCAGCAGCCCGCTACTAGCGGGAGTGAGAGAGACCCAGTACTTC.

The chain combines TRBV9 with TRBJ2-7; weak D call: TRBD1 (8 bases). The ends were cut back, 3 bases at V and 3 bases at J, with 16 bases in the middle. The CDR3 has 15 residues. The germline V gene has CDR1 SGDLS and CDR2 YYNGEE. The CDR3 loop reads CASSETQGGVYEQYF. In DNA, the CDR3 is TGTGCCAGCAGCGAAACACAGGGGGGGGTCTACGAGCAGTACTTC. Looking up the rest from reference TRBV9 and TRBJ2-7 gives the full variable domain: DSGVTQTPKHLITATGQRVTLRCSPRSGDLSVYWYQQSLDQGLQFLIQYYNGEERAKGNILERFSAQQFPDLHSELNLSSLELGDSALYFCASSETQGGVYEQYFGPGTRLTVT.

Many counts were recorded for this clonotype. The DNA for the CDR3 is TGTGCCAGCAGCCAAGAACTAGCGGATACCTACGAGCAGTACTTC. This codes for CASSQELADTYEQYF. The J gene is TRBJ2-7, the V gene TRBV4-2; 8 nucleotides agree with TRBD2. The CDR3 totals 15 residues. Trimming took 0 bases from V and 2 from J; bases not matched to a gene: 3. Germline values: CDR1 LGHNA, CDR2 YNFKEQ.

CDR3 residues: CSARVAGRVGINEQFF. CDR3 in DNA: TGCAGTGCTAGAGTAGCGGGCCGTGTGGGTATCAATGAGCAGTTCTTC. The chain employs TRBV20-1 and TRBJ2-1; 7 bases are shared with TRBD2. CDR3 length: 16 residues. Trimming took 1 base from V and 6 from J; bases not matched to a gene: 12. Germline loops: CDR1 DFQATT, CDR2 SNEGSKA (reference sequence).

This clonotype occurred a few times. The chain employs TRBV18 and TRBJ2-5; D gene uncertain. CDR3 size: 12 residues. Trimming shortened V by 2 bases and J by 4 bases, and 5 bases separated the two germline ends. In germline, CDR1 is KGHSH, CDR2 LQKENI. The DNA of the CDR3 is TGTGCCAGCTCACCAAAGAGAGAGACCCAGTACTTC. The encoded protein is CASSPKRETQYF.

This clonotype was recorded only once. The chain links TRBV29-1 to TRBJ2-7; D is uncertain. This CDR3 is built from 12 residues. V lost 6 bases and J lost 0, with 9 bases in between. The germline V gene has CDR1 SQVTM and CDR2 ANQGSEA. CDR3 bases: TGCAGCGTGACGCTCCTCTCCTACGAGCAGTACTTC. It encodes CSVTLLSYEQYF.

The rearrangement uses TRBV6-5 and TRBJ1-2; D unclear. The CDR3 is 15 amino acids. V lost 0 bases and J lost 1, with 9 bases in between. Germline loops: CDR1 MNHEY, CDR2 SVGAGI. CDR3 region: CASSYSKVDNYGYTF. The CDR3 DNA reads TGTGCCAGCAGTTACTCGAAGGTGGATAACTATGGCTACACCTTC.

There are a few counts of this clonotype. The chain recombines TRBV7-3 with TRBJ2-2; 9 nucleotides align to TRBD2. Germline V gene sequence: CDR1 SGHTA, CDR2 FQGTGA. J lost 2 bases, V lost 2 bases, and 9 bases had no gene match. The CDR3 runs 18 residues. The CDR3 region has the DNA TGTGCCAGCAGCTTATATGCGGCTAGCGGGACTAACACCGGGGAGCTGTTTTTT. Protein sequence: CASSLYAASGTNTGELFF. Using reference TRBV7-3 and TRBJ2-2 for the parts outside the CDR3, the full variable domain is GAGVSQTPSNKVTEKGKYVELRCDPISGHTALYWYRQSLGQGPEFLIYFQGTGAADDSGLPNDRFFAVRPEGSVSTLKIQRTERGDSAVYLCASSLYAASGTNTGELFFGEGSRLTVL.

This clonotype was counted ten times or more. The rearrangement links TRBV7-9 to TRBJ2-1; D remains unclear. Trimming shortened V by 5 bases and J by 9 bases, and 11 bases separated the two germline ends. This CDR3 region has 12 residues. Germline-derived CDR1 and CDR2 are SEHNR and FQNEAQ (reference sequence). The DNA for the CDR3 is TGTGCCAGCAGCCCAGAACGCGGTGAGCAGTTCTTC. Translated: CASSPERGEQFF.

This chain links TRBV5-1 with TRBJ1-1, with D unresolved. This CDR3 comprises 15 residues. Trimming stripped 4 bases from V and 3 bases from J, with 16 bases between. CDR1 is SGHRS, CDR2 YFSETQ, per germline. The CDR3 region is CASSAREGSDTEAFF. The CDR3 DNA reads as TGCGCCAGCAGCGCCCGGGAAGGGTCGGACACTGAAGCTTTCTTT.

Note on this clonotype: This may be a read error: a much more frequent sequence differs by one nucleotide. The chain employs TRBV3-1 and TRBJ2-7; TRBD2 aligns across 11 bases. Germline assignment: CDR1 LGHDT and CDR2 YNNKEL (reference sequence). The CDR3 consists of 16 residues. CDR3 in amino acids: CASSPGLAEVRRELYF. In DNA, the CDR3 is TGTGCCAGCAGCCCGGGACTAGCGGAGGTTCGTCGCGAGCTGTACTTC.

The rearrangement links TRBV5-1 to TRBJ1-6, with a weak D call TRBD1 (6 bases). The CDR3 is 16 residues long. Per germline, CDR1 SGHRS and CDR2 YFSETQ. Deletions cut 2 bases from V and 7 bases from J, with 16 bases between. In DNA form, the CDR3 reads TGCGCCAGCAGCTTCAACAGGGTTGAAGAAAATTCACCCCTCCACTTT. It is translated as CASSFNRVEENSPLHF.

This clonotype was picked up many times. The J gene is TRBJ2-1, the V gene TRBV7-3; 8 bases map to TRBD2. The trim removed 4 bases at V and 9 bases at J, leaving 8 bases unmatched. The CDR3 has 14 amino acids. Germline V CDR1 and CDR2: SGHTA, FQGTGA. Written as DNA, the CDR3 is TGTGCCAGCAGCTCCTCCCTAGCGGGCTCTGAGCAGTTCTTC. This translates into CASSSSLAGSEQFF.

V and J are TRBV5-1 and TRBJ1-1; D might be TRBD1 (5 bases). The germline gives CDR1 SGHRS, CDR2 YFSETQ. This CDR3 region has 15 residues. Trimming removed 0 bases from V and 10 bases from J, with 19 bases in between. The CDR3 DNA sequence: TGCGCCAGCAGCTTGGGGGACGAAAAACTTAAGGGAGCTTTCTTT. This gives the protein CASSLGDEKLKGAFF.

This clonotype has just a few counts. V and J are TRBV28 and TRBJ1-6; D remains ambiguous. V gave up 6 bases and J gave up 4 bases, with 13 bases separating them. The CDR3 is 15 amino acids. Looked up from germline, CDR1 is MDHEN and CDR2 is SYDVKM. The CDR3 loop reads CASSGLGRYNSPLHF. The DNA of the CDR3 is TGTGCCAGCAGCGGACTGGGGAGGTATAATTCACCCCTCCACTTT.

The chain combines TRBV7-6 with TRBJ1-6, with 7 bases identical to TRBD1. There are 14 residues in the CDR3. V lost 4 bases to trimming and J lost 14 bases; unmatched junction nucleotides: 11. The germline CDR1 and CDR2 sequences are SGHVS and FNYEAQ. CDR3 residues: CASSSGTEKFTLHF. The CDR3 DNA reads TGTGCCAGCAGCTCCGGGACAGAAAAATTCACCCTCCACTTT.

The rearrangement joins TRBV12-3 or TRBV12-4 to TRBJ2-1, with D possibly TRBD2 on 6 matching bases. V was trimmed by 10 bases and J by 3 bases, leaving 16 bases between them. The length of the CDR3 is 14 residues. The CDR3 loop is CATTRSGVYNEQFF. In nucleotides, the CDR3 is TGTGCCACCACACGATCGGGAGTCTACAATGAGCAGTTCTTC.

This clonotype was detected many times. The V call is TRBV28, the J call TRBJ2-7; 8 bases are a match to TRBD2. After removal of 7 bases from V and 2 bases from J, the junction contained 7 bases not matched to a gene. This CDR3 is built from 14 residues. Germline V gives CDR1 MDHEN, CDR2 SYDVKM. CDR3: CASIITSGAYEQYF. The CDR3 coding sequence is TGTGCCAGCATCATTACTAGCGGTGCCTACGAGCAGTACTTC.

The chain joins TRBV28 to TRBJ2-7, with a possible D match to TRBD2 (6 bases). Germline V gives CDR1 MDHEN, CDR2 SYDVKM. This CDR3 has 15 amino acids. The V end lost 1 base, the J end lost 4 bases, and 14 bases lay between the germline ends. CDR3 in amino acids: CASSLSGGIGYEQYF. The DNA of the CDR3 is TGTGCCAGCAGTTTATCCGGGGGAATCGGGTACGAGCAGTACTTC. The full variable domain, with the rest looked up from reference TRBV28 and TRBJ2-7, is DVKVTQSSRYLVKRTGEKVFLECVQDMDHENMFWYRQDPGLGLRLIYFSYDVKMKEKGDIPEGYSVSREKKERFSLILESASTNQTSMYLCASSLSGGIGYEQYFGPGTRLTVT.